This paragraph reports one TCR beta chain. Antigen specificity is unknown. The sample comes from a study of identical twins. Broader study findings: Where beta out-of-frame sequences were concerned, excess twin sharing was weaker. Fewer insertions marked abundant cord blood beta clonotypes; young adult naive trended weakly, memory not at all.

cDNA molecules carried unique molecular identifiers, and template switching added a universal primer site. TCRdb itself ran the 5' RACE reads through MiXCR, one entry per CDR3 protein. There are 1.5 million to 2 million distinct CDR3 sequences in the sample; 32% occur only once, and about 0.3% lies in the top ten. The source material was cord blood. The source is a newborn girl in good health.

DNA of the CDR3: TGTGCCAGCAGCTTAGTGACAGGCCGGTACACCGGGGAGCTGTTTTTT. This codes for CASSLVTGRYTGELFF. The chain couples TRBV11-2 to TRBJ2-2, with D perhaps matching TRBD1 (6 bases). The CDR3 is 16 residues long. Looked up from germline, CDR1 is SGHAT and CDR2 is FQNNGV. V lost 1 base and J lost 3, with 12 bases in between.